This record concerns one T cell receptor (beta chain) sequence. Its target is unknown. These data originate in a study of response to subunit inactivated influenza vaccine. This CDR3 contains 12 residues. V shed 5 bases and J shed 6 bases, with 11 bases lying between them. Germline V gene sequence: CDR1 SGHDT, CDR2 YYEEEE. TCRdb ran MiXCR on the RT-PCR reads and lists one entry per CDR3 protein. Of roughly 700,000 distinct CDR3 sequences in the sample, around 14% were seen once. Whole-study findings and limits: Authors suggested seasonal influenza vaccinations each recruit few new T cells.

Specimen: PBMCs from blood, collected approximately 12 days after vaccination. This TCR was recovered from a man between 50 and 59 years old who received an inactivated influenza vaccine. V gene TRBV5-6 combines with J gene TRBJ1-1; D not resolved. As DNA, the CDR3 is TGTGCCAGCAGAGTGGGTAGGGCTGAAGCTTTCTTT. This encodes CASRVGRAEAFF.